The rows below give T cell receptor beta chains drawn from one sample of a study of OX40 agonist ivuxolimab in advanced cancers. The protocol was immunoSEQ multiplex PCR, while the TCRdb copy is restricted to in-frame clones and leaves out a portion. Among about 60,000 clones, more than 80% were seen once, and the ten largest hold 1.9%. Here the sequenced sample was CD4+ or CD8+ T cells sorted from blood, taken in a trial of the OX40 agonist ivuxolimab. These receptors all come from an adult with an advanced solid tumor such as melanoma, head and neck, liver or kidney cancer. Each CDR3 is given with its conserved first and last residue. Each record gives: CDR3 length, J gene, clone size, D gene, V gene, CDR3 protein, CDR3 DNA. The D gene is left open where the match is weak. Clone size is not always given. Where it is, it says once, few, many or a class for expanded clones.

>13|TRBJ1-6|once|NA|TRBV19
CATRQYYNSPLHF
TGTGCCACTCGACAGTACTATAATTCACCCCTCCACTTT
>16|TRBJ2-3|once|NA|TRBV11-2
CASSLDLRGSTDTQYF
TGTGCCAGCAGCTTAGATCTCAGGGGTAGCACAGATACGCAGTATTTT
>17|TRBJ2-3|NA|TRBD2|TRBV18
CASSLGTSGTSTDTQYF
TGTGCCAGCTCACTCGGGACTAGCGGAACTAGCACAGATACGCAGTATTTT
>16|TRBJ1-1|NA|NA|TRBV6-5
CASSYSGGQANTEAFF
TGTGCCAGCAGTTACTCGGGGGGACAAGCCAACACTGAAGCTTTCTTT
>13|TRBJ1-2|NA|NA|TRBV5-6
CASSLGDLVSYTF
TGTGCCAGCAGCTTGGGGGACCTAGTTAGCTACACCTTC
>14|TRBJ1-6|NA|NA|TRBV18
CASSPTDQNSPLHF
TGTGCCAGCTCACCGACAGACCAAAATTCACCCCTCCACTTT
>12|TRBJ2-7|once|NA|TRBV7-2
CASSLIHYEQYF
TGTGCCAGCAGCCTCATTCACTACGAGCAGTACTTC
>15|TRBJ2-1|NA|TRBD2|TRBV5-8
CASSSPGLAYNEQFF
TGTGCCAGCAGCTCCCCGGGACTAGCCTACAATGAGCAGTTCTTC
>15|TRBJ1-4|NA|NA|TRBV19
CASSSQRTTNEKLFF
TGTGCCAGTAGTAGCCAACGAACAACTAATGAAAAACTGTTTTTT
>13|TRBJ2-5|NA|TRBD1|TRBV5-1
CASSLGTGETQYF
TGCGCCAGCAGCTTGGGGACAGGAGAGACCCAGTACTTC
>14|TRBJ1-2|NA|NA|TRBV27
CASSSMGRDYGYTF
TGTGCCAGCAGCTCTATGGGAAGGGACTATGGCTACACCTTC
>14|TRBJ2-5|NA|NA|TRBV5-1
CASSLDQGWGTQYF
TGCGCCAGCAGCTTGGACCAGGGCTGGGGGACCCAGTACTTC
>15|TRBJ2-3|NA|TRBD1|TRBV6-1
CASSLGQGRADTQYF
TGTGCCAGCAGCTTGGGACAGGGGAGAGCCGATACGCAGTATTTT
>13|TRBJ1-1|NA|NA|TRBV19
CASRGSGWTEAFF
TGTGCCAGTAGGGGGTCAGGGTGGACTGAAGCTTTCTTT
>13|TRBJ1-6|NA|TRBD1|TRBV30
CAWTPGGNSPLHF
TGTGCCTGGACTCCAGGGGGAAATTCACCCCTCCACTTT
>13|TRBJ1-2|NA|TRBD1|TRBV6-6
CASRTDREGGYTF
TGTGCCAGCAGGACGGACAGGGAAGGTGGCTACACCTTC
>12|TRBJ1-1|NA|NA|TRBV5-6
CASSLAEVPAFF
TGTGCCAGCAGCTTGGCGGAGGTTCCGGCTTTCTTT
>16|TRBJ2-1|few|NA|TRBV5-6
CASSLAGGGLGDEQFF
TGTGCCAGCAGCTTGGCCGGCGGGGGCCTAGGGGATGAGCAGTTCTTC
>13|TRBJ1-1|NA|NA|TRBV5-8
CASNLQGNTEAFF
TGTGCCAGCAACCTACAGGGGAACACTGAAGCTTTCTTT
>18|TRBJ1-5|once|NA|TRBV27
CASSSRDDFELSNQPQHF
TGTGCCAGCAGTTCCCGGGACGACTTTGAATTGAGCAATCAGCCCCAGCATTTT
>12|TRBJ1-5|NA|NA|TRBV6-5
CASRGEGQPQHF
TGTGCCAGCAGGGGTGAGGGACAGCCCCAGCATTTT
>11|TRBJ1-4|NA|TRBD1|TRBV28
CASSRLQGLFF
TGTGCCAGCAGCCGGCTACAGGGGCTGTTTTTT
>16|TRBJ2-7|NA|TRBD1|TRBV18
CASSPRLSGGSYEQYF
TGTGCCAGCTCACCACGGTTATCAGGGGGATCCTACGAGCAGTACTTC
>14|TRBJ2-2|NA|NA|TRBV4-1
CASSQVPNTGELFF
TGCGCCAGCAGCCAAGTCCCGAACACCGGGGAGCTGTTTTTT
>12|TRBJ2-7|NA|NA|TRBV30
CAWGKGGYEQYF
TGTGCCTGGGGCAAGGGGGGCTACGAGCAGTACTTC
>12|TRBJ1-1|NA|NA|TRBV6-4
CASSDPPGPAFF
TGTGCCAGCAGTGACCCCCCGGGACCCGCTTTCTTT
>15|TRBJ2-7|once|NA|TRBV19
CASSIEPGANYEQYF
TGTGCCAGTAGTATAGAACCAGGGGCTAACTACGAGCAGTACTTC
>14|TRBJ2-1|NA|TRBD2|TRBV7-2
CASSLVSSGDEQFF
TGTGCCAGCAGCTTAGTGTCTAGCGGGGATGAGCAGTTCTTC
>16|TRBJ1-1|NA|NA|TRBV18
CASSPRQGNANTEAFF
TGTGCCAGCTCACCAAGGCAGGGGAATGCGAACACTGAAGCTTTCTTT
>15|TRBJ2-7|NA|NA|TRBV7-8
CASSLVVQVWGEQYF
TGTGCCAGCAGCTTAGTTGTTCAGGTGTGGGGCGAGCAGTACTTC
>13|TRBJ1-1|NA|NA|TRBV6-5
CASSLTGATEAFF
TGTGCCAGCAGCCTGACAGGAGCCACTGAAGCTTTCTTT
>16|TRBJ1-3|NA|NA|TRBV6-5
CASSYSGAGPGNTIYF
TGTGCCAGCAGTTACTCGGGTGCAGGGCCCGGAAACACCATATATTTT
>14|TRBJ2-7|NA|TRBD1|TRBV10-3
CAITPTGGIYEQYF
TGTGCCATCACCCCGACAGGGGGCATCTACGAGCAGTACTTC
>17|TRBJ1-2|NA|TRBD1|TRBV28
CASSLGSLGQSHYGYTF
TGTGCCAGCAGTTTAGGGTCCCTGGGACAGTCCCACTATGGCTACACCTTC
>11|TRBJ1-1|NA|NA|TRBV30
CAWSYRGEAFF
TGTGCCTGGAGTTACAGAGGGGAAGCTTTCTTT
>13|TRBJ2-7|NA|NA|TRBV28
CASSFPASYEQYF
TGTGCCAGCAGTTTCCCCGCCTCCTACGAGCAGTACTTC
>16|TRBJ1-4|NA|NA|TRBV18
CASSLVTGRANEKLFF
TGTGCCAGCTCACTCGTAACAGGCCGGGCTAATGAAAAACTGTTTTTT
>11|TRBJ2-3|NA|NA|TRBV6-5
CASSQADTQYF
TGTGCCAGCAGCCAGGCAGATACGCAGTATTTT
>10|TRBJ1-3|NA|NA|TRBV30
CAWIENTIYF
TGTGCCTGGATCGAAAACACCATATATTTT
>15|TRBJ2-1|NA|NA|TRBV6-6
CASSYSGQGYNEQFF
TGTGCCAGCAGTTACTCGGGGCAGGGTTACAATGAGCAGTTCTTC